A single sample is the source of the 26 T cell receptor beta chains below, sequenced in a study of blood T cell repertoires in COVID-19. TCRdb's copy holds only in-frame clones and misses some; the assay was immunoSEQ multiplex PCR. The sample includes some 310,000 clones, just under 90% seen only once; the top ten take over 9%. The sequencing input was PBMCs or T cells enriched from blood (not recorded which). The origin of the receptors is a woman in her 30s who had recovered from COVID-19.

This rearrangement joins TRBV29-1 to TRBJ2-2, with a tentative D call TRBD1 (6 bases). CDR3 length: 14 amino acids. CDR1 SQVTM and CDR2 ANQGSEA come from the germline V gene. V lost 6 bases and J lost 0, with 11 bases in between. The CDR3 DNA reads as TGCAGCGTGTCCGGGACAACGAACACCGGGGAGCTGTTTTTT. This codes for CSVSGTTNTGELFF.

This clone was observed a single time. V and J are TRBV19 and TRBJ2-7, with 7 bases identical to TRBD1. The CDR3 length is 11 residues. The trim removed 10 bases at V and 2 bases at J, leaving 2 bases unmatched. Germline assignment: CDR1 LNHDA and CDR2 SQIVND (reference sequence). The CDR3 bases are TGTGCCACCGGGACAGCCTACGAGCAGTACTTC. It is translated as CATGTAYEQYF.

V is TRBV25-1 and J is TRBJ1-6; no definite D call. Germline V CDR1 and CDR2: MGHDK, SYGVNS. Trimming removed 3 bases from V and 7 bases from J, with 7 bases in between. This CDR3 region has 13 residues. The CDR3 region is CASSEQANSPLHF. CDR3 sequence (DNA): TGTGCCAGCAGTGAGCAGGCGAATTCACCCCTCCACTTT.

The chain has TRBV10-2 and TRBJ1-4; 8 bases match TRBD1. V was clipped by 6 bases and J by 8 bases; unmatched bases: 11. From germline, CDR1 is WSHSY and CDR2 SAAADI. This CDR3 has 15 amino acids. The CDR3 nucleotides are TGCGCCAGCAGACGAGACCGGACAGGGTACGAAAAACTGTTTTTT. Translation: CASRRDRTGYEKLFF.

The chain couples TRBV11-2 to TRBJ2-1, with D uncertain. V lost 3 bases to trimming and J lost 5 bases, with 14 bases between them. This CDR3 has 15 residues. Germline CDR1 reads SGHAT; CDR2 reads FQNNGV. As DNA, the CDR3 is TGTGCCAGCAGCTTTATATACCCCGGTAACAATGAGCAGTTCTTC. It codes for CASSFIYPGNNEQFF.

This clone was detected only once. This sequence joins TRBV19 and TRBJ2-5; tentatively, D is TRBD2 (5 bases). V lost 5 bases and J lost 5, with 12 bases in between. CDR3 size: 13 residues. CDR1 and CDR2 (germline): LNHDA, SQIVND (reference sequence). CDR3 in amino acids: CASSLTRGETQYF. DNA of the CDR3: TGTGCCAGTAGTCTGACGAGAGGGGAGACCCAGTACTTC.

The chain has TRBV5-1 and TRBJ2-3, with D perhaps TRBD2 (6 bases). The CDR3 loop spans 14 amino acids. From germline, CDR1 is SGHRS and CDR2 YFSETQ. V was pared by 4 bases and J by 2 bases, with 11 bases between. CDR3: CASSPGLDTDTQYF. The DNA for the CDR3 is TGCGCCAGCAGCCCGGGACTTGACACAGATACGCAGTATTTT. Using reference TRBV5-1 and TRBJ2-3 for the parts outside the CDR3, the full variable domain is KAGVTQTPRYLIKTRGQQVTLSCSPISGHRSVSWYQQTPGQGLQFLFEYFSETQRNKGNFPGRFSGRQFSNSRSEMNVSTLELGDSALYLCASSPGLDTDTQYFGPGTRLTVL.

Details on this clone: The germline gene is not matched at one end of the junction; a read error may be the cause. The rearrangement joins TRBV27 to TRBJ2-3, with 9 bases aligning to TRBD1. This CDR3 contains 14 residues. The V gene's germline CDR1 is MNHEY and CDR2 SMNVEV (reference sequence). CDR3 loop: CASSFVPIRDRVGF. The CDR3 DNA reads as TGTGCCAGCAGTTTTGTGCCAATCCGGGACAGGGTGGGTTTT.

This clone was seen only once. The chain couples TRBV10-3 to TRBJ1-2; no reliable D call. The CDR3 sequence is 13 residues long. In germline, CDR1 is ENHRY, CDR2 SYGVKD. The V end was cut by 7 bases, the J end by 8 bases, with 17 bases between. CDR3 amino acids: CAITVRRLRGYTF. CDR3 bases: TGTGCCATCACCGTCCGACGATTGAGGGGCTACACCTTC.

The chain is built from TRBV7-2 and TRBJ1-1; 7 nucleotides align to TRBD1. Germline V gene lookup returns CDR1 SGHTA and CDR2 FQGNSA. The CDR3 is made up of 13 amino acids. V trimming: 5 bases; J trimming: 8 bases; junction bases outside the gene matches: 8. This CDR3 reads CASSTDRDREAFF. CDR3 DNA: TGTGCCAGCAGCACTGACAGGGATCGGGAAGCTTTCTTT.

The V and J genes are TRBV10-3 and TRBJ2-5, with TRBD2 identical over 8 bases. V lost 4 bases, J lost 5 bases, and 9 bases stayed unmatched. The CDR3 consists of 15 residues. CDR1 is ENHRY, CDR2 SYGVKD, per germline. Here the CDR3 reads CAISASGSISETQYF. CDR3 DNA: TGTGCCATCAGTGCGAGCGGGAGCATATCTGAGACCCAGTACTTC.

This clone has a handful of counts. This chain uses TRBV29-1 with TRBJ1-2; perhaps TRBD1 as D (6 bases). CDR3 length equals 13 residues. Germline CDR1 is SQVTM and CDR2 is ANQGSEA. The V end lost 6 bases, the J end lost 4 bases, and 15 bases lay between the germline ends. CDR3 sequence: CSVVDSKRYGYTF. The CDR3 bases are TGCAGCGTCGTGGACAGCAAACGCTATGGCTACACCTTC.

The chain uses TRBV6-5 and TRBJ2-3; no reliable D call. This CDR3 is 14 amino acids long. V lost 0 bases, J lost 4 bases, and 8 bases lay in between. Germline lookup yields CDR1 MNHEY and CDR2 SVGAGI. The CDR3 sequence: CASSYSSPSDTQYF. The DNA of the CDR3 is TGTGCCAGCAGTTACTCGAGTCCGTCAGATACGCAGTATTTT.

CDR3 DNA: TGTGCCACCAGCAGAGCAAGGACAGGGAGTACAGATACGCAGTATTTT. Its translation: CATSRARTGSTDTQYF. This chain joins TRBV15 and TRBJ2-3; 8 nucleotides align to TRBD1. The CDR3 extends over 16 amino acids. Germline CDR1 reads LNHNV; CDR2 reads YYDKDF (reference sequence). Losses at the gene ends were 1 base for V and 3 bases for J; bases not matched to a gene: 6.

The chain has TRBV6-5 and TRBJ2-7; 9 nucleotides align to TRBD2. The J segment lost 6 bases and the V segment lost 8 bases, leaving 5 bases of the junction unmatched. The CDR3 length is 12 residues. Per germline, CDR1 MNHEY and CDR2 SVGAGI. The CDR3 spells CASSLAGFEQYF. CDR3 DNA sequence: TGTGCCAGCTCGCTAGCGGGATTCGAGCAGTACTTC.

This clone has a handful of counts. The chain employs TRBV30 and TRBJ1-2; 7 nucleotides match TRBD1. The CDR3 contains 13 residues. Germline V gene sequence: CDR1 GTSNPN, CDR2 SVGIG (reference sequence). Trimming removed 0 bases from V and 7 bases from J; junction bases left unmatched: 5. The DNA for the CDR3 is TGTGCCTGGAGTGTAGGGGGCGCTTTTGGCTACACCTTC. It specifies CAWSVGGAFGYTF.

The chain links TRBV2 to TRBJ2-2; D is perhaps TRBD2 (6 bases). The CDR3 consists of 18 residues. V lost 4 bases, J lost 0 bases, and 18 bases lay in between. Germline V lookup: CDR1 SNHLY, CDR2 FYNNEI. The CDR3 sequence is CASSARRRAETNTGELFF. CDR3 nucleotides: TGTGCCAGCAGTGCGAGGAGGAGGGCCGAGACGAACACCGGGGAGCTGTTTTTT.

The sample holds one count of this clone. DNA of the CDR3: TGTGCCAGCCACGCGGGGCTTGAAGCTTTCTTT. Translating it yields CASHAGLEAFF. The gene calls are TRBV28 and TRBJ1-1; possibly TRBD1 for D (5 bases). This CDR3 is 11 amino acids long. Germline loops: CDR1 MDHEN, CDR2 SYDVKM. The V end was cut by 8 bases, the J end by 7 bases, with 11 bases between.

The CDR3 nucleotides read TGTGCCAGCAGCACTAGGGCCAAGCAGTTCTTC. Its translation: CASSTRAKQFF. The chain recombines TRBV5-6 with TRBJ2-1; D perhaps matches TRBD2 (5 bases). The germline V gene encodes CDR1 SGHDT and CDR2 YYEEEE. The germline V and J ends were trimmed by 4 bases and 11 bases, with 10 bases remaining between them. This CDR3 is built from 11 residues.

V is TRBV19 and J is TRBJ2-1; 7 nucleotides match TRBD1. The CDR3 is made up of 16 amino acids. Unmatched junction bases numbered 6, after V lost 4 bases and J lost 0 bases. Germline CDR1 LNHDA, CDR2 SQIVND (reference sequence). The CDR3 protein is CASSKRGQSSYNEQFF. In DNA form, the CDR3 reads TGTGCCAGTAGTAAACGGGGACAGAGCTCCTACAATGAGCAGTTCTTC.

The J gene is TRBJ2-2, the V gene TRBV19; TRBD1 might be the D (5 bases). V was shortened by 2 bases and J by 3 bases, with 13 bases between the two germline ends. Germline V gives CDR1 LNHDA, CDR2 SQIVND (reference sequence). The CDR3 contains 16 residues. As DNA, the CDR3 is TGTGCCAGTAGTATAATATGGGGCACGGACACCGGGGAGCTGTTTTTT. Translated, it gives CASSIIWGTDTGELFF.

The chain couples TRBV7-9 to TRBJ1-5; D call uncertain. CDR1 is SEHNR, CDR2 FQNEAQ, per germline (reference sequence). The CDR3 totals 13 residues. V gave up 8 bases and J gave up 2 bases, with 10 bases separating them. Written as DNA, the CDR3 is TGTGCCAGCGCCGGCGGGGGCAATCAGCCCCAGCATTTT. Protein product: CASAGGGNQPQHF.

This chain connects TRBV11-3 to TRBJ2-7; 8 bases are a match to TRBD1. V lost 5 bases, J lost 6 bases, and 9 bases stayed unmatched. This CDR3 spans 14 amino acids. CDR1 and CDR2 from the germline V gene are SGHNT and YENEEA. The CDR3 spells CASSPPDRGGEQYF. The CDR3 DNA reads TGTGCCAGCAGCCCGCCCGACAGGGGAGGCGAGCAGTACTTC.

This clone occurred once. For the CDR3, the DNA is TGTGCCAGCAGCTGGGGGGTCGGGACAGGGTGGAACGAGCAGTACTTC. Its protein is CASSWGVGTGWNEQYF. The chain recombines TRBV5-6 with TRBJ2-7; 9 nucleotides agree with TRBD1. There are 16 residues in the CDR3. The junction had 12 bases not matched to a gene; V was cut back by 3 bases and J by 5 bases. Germline loops: CDR1 SGHDT, CDR2 YYEEEE. The variable domain in full, with the rest retrieved from reference TRBV5-6 and TRBJ2-7, is DAGVTQSPTHLIKTRGQQVTLRCSPKSGHDTVSWYQQALGQGPQFIFQYYEEEERQRGNFPDRFSGHQFPNYSSELNVNALLLGDSALYLCASSWGVGTGWNEQYFGPGTRLTVT.

V gene TRBV19 combines with J gene TRBJ2-1; D is possibly TRBD1 (5 bases). Germline assignment: CDR1 LNHDA and CDR2 SQIVND (reference sequence). The CDR3 sequence is 15 residues long. The V end lost 5 bases, the J end lost 3 bases, and 14 bases lay between the germline ends. This CDR3 is CASSPRQGGYNEQFF. The CDR3 DNA sequence: TGTGCCAGTAGTCCCCGGCAGGGCGGCTACAATGAGCAGTTCTTC.

V is TRBV29-1 and J is TRBJ2-1, with TRBD2 matching over 7 bases. Germline V gives CDR1 SQVTM, CDR2 ANQGSEA. The CDR3 runs to 15 residues. V lost 2 bases to trimming and J lost 5 bases; unmatched junction nucleotides: 9. Here the CDR3 DNA reads TGCAGCGTTGAATATCCAGCGGGACTGAACAATGAGCAGTTCTTC. This sequence encodes CSVEYPAGLNNEQFF.